The 2 T cell receptor beta chains in this list originate from one sample, sequenced in a study of monozygotic twins with inflammatory bowel disease. From the 5' RACE reads, TCRdb lists one entry per CDR3 protein and no DNA. The sample has 170,000 or so distinct CDR3 sequences, and its top ten clones hold approximately 7.4%. Specimen: blood. The source is a human donor with ulcerative colitis or Crohn's disease, or a healthy co-twin of an affected twin (not recorded which).

The rearrangement uses TRBV7-2 and TRBJ2-3; TCRdb lists TRBD2, though no DNA is available to test this call. CDR3 length: 14 residues. The germline V gene has CDR1 SGHTA and CDR2 FQGNSA. The CDR3 reads CASSLSPGGDTQYF. Full variable domain (missing parts from reference TRBV7-2 and TRBJ2-3): GAGVSQSPSNKVTEKGKDVELRCDPISGHTALYWYRQSLGQGLEFLIYFQGNSAPDKSGLPSDRFSAERTGGSVSTLTIQRTQQEDSAVYLCASSLSPGGDTQYFGPGTRLTVL.

The chain joins TRBV5-1 to TRBJ2-7. The CDR3 extends over 14 amino acids. Looked up from germline, CDR1 is SGHRS and CDR2 is YFSETQ. Here the CDR3 reads CASSLGIPSYEQYF.